This TCR beta chain derives from a study of T cell repertoires in cytomegalovirus infection. TCRdb re-analysed the reads in MiXCR, keeping a single row per CDR3 protein. The sample shows about 310,000 distinct CDR3 sequences, 9.6% of them seen only once. CDR1 is ENHRY, CDR2 SYGVKD, per germline. V shed 5 bases and J 6 bases; nucleotides not matched to a gene: 10. This CDR3 spans 16 amino acids. This clonotype was recorded a few times. The TCR sequence derives from a human donor in good health (CMV status not recorded). Some clones in this sample may be carry-over from other donors' samples. The chain joins TRBV10-3 to TRBJ2-1, with TRBD2 identical over 10 bases. The sequenced sample was PBMCs. CDR3 nucleotide sequence: TGTGCCATCAGTAGGGGTAGCGGGGGGACAAGCAATGAGCAGTTCTTC. Its translation: CAISRGSGGTSNEQFF.